What follows describes a single T cell receptor (beta chain). This sample was taken from a study of technical replicates of blood from a few donors. Measured with immunoSEQ multiplex PCR; TCRdb has only the in-frame clones, and not every one. The sample consists of about 81,000 clones, about 97% of them appearing once. The source of this sequence is a human donor in good health. Sequenced: T cells isolated from PBMCs.

CDR3 protein: CASSLALQGPIYGYTF. The CDR3 coding sequence is TGTGCCAGCAGCTTAGCCCTACAGGGCCCCATCTATGGCTACACCTTC. The rearrangement uses TRBV7-9 and TRBJ1-2; maybe TRBD1 (6 bases). This CDR3 has 16 residues. Germline V gene lookup returns CDR1 SEHNR and CDR2 FQNEAQ (reference sequence). The V end lost 0 bases, the J end lost 4 bases, and 15 bases lay between the germline ends.